This entry lists 13 T cell receptor beta chains sequenced from one sample in a study of T-cell memory formation after mild COVID-19. Using its own MiXCR run on the 5' RACE reads, TCRdb lists one record per CDR3 protein. The data contain 92,000 or so distinct CDR3 sequences, around an eighth of them singletons. Sequenced material: PBMCs or a T cell subset sorted from them (not recorded which). The receptors here all came from an adult woman who had mild COVID-19 (a few samples of this study predate the infection). Cell type and time point are not known.

The gene calls are TRBV5-4 and TRBJ2-1; no reliable D call. The CDR3 runs 14 residues. Trimming removed 1 base from V and 2 bases from J, with 7 bases in between. CDR1 is SGHNT and CDR2 is YYREEE in the germline V gene (reference sequence). CDR3: CASSLPPAYNEQFF. CDR3 nucleotides: TGTGCCAGCAGCTTGCCCCCGGCCTACAATGAGCAGTTCTTC.

This clonotype was detected a few times. The gene calls are TRBV5-6 and TRBJ1-1; possibly TRBD1 for D (5 bases). The V end was cut by 2 bases, the J end by 1 base, with 18 bases between. CDR1 is SGHDT and CDR2 is YYEEEE in the germline V gene. This CDR3 has 17 residues. CDR3 nucleotides: TGTGCCAGCAGCTTCGCGGAGGGGCGCCGGGGGAACACTGAAGCTTTCTTT. Residues: CASSFAEGRRGNTEAFF.

This clonotype has a single count. The chain couples TRBV4-1 to TRBJ1-1, with D uncertain. CDR1 and CDR2 from the germline V gene are MGHRA and YSYEKL. V was clipped by 3 bases and J by 4 bases, with 18 bases between them. The CDR3 contains 16 residues. Here the CDR3 DNA reads TGCGCCAGCAGCCACCCTAGGGCGGGGTTGAGCACTGAAGCTTTCTTT. It translates to CASSHPRAGLSTEAFF.

This clonotype appeared a few times. The J gene is TRBJ2-5, the V gene TRBV24-1; D is possibly TRBD1 or TRBD2 (5 bases each). Trimming pared 4 bases from V and 4 bases from J, leaving 9 bases between. Germline V gene data show CDR1 as KGHDR and CDR2 as SFDVKD. The CDR3 has 13 residues. The CDR3: CATSDTGTETQYF. The CDR3 bases are TGTGCCACCAGTGACACCGGGACAGAGACCCAGTACTTC.

This clonotype was detected a few times. This chain joins TRBV6-5 and TRBJ2-1; 7 nucleotides agree with TRBD2. V trimming: 8 bases; J trimming: 4 bases; junction bases outside the gene matches: 14. There are 16 residues in the CDR3. Germline CDR1 MNHEY, CDR2 SVGAGI. CDR3 coding DNA: TGTGCCAGCGGGGATAGCGGGCCGGCAGCATACAATGAGCAGTTCTTC. Its translation is CASGDSGPAAYNEQFF.

The chain's CDR3 is CASSQTSGYSYEQYF. Written as DNA, the CDR3 is TGTGCCAGCAGCCAGACTAGCGGCTACTCCTACGAGCAGTACTTC. The chain has TRBV25-1 and TRBJ2-7; TRBD2 matches at 9 bases. V lost 6 bases to trimming and J lost 0 bases; unmatched junction nucleotides: 6. CDR1 and CDR2 from the germline V gene are MGHDK and SYGVNS. This CDR3 spans 15 amino acids.

There are a few counts of this clonotype. This chain uses TRBV27 with TRBJ2-7, with no clear D. The CDR3 has 13 residues. Deletions cut 3 bases from V and 0 bases from J, with 6 bases between. Germline V gene lookup returns CDR1 MNHEY and CDR2 SMNVEV (reference sequence). DNA of the CDR3: TGTGCCAGCAGTTTCGCGAGCTCCTACGAGCAGTACTTC. Its translation is CASSFASSYEQYF.

The table lists this clonotype with a few counts. This chain joins TRBV3-1 and TRBJ2-1; no definite D call. Per the germline V gene, CDR1 is LGHDT and CDR2 is YNNKEL (reference sequence). Trimming shortened V by 0 bases and J by 8 bases, and 11 bases separated the two germline ends. CDR3 length: 14 residues. The CDR3 DNA reads as TGTGCCAGCAGCCAAGAGGGGTTCTCCTATGAGCAGTTCTTC. This sequence encodes CASSQEGFSYEQFF.

This clonotype was observed a few times. CDR3 coding DNA: TGTGCCAGCAGCGTAGCAGCCAGCTCCTACGAGCAGTACTTC. It yields the protein CASSVAASSYEQYF. The chain recombines TRBV9 with TRBJ2-7; D gene uncertain. Trimming shortened V by 0 bases and J by 0 bases, and 7 bases separated the two germline ends. Germline V gene lookup returns CDR1 SGDLS and CDR2 YYNGEE. The CDR3 totals 14 residues.

The chain has TRBV14 and TRBJ2-3, with D unclear. The CDR3 has 17 amino acids. Germline-derived CDR1 and CDR2 are SGHDN and FVKESK. Trimming shortened V by 0 bases and J by 0 bases, and 13 bases separated the two germline ends. CDR3 bases: TGTGCCAGCAGCCAAGAACTGCCCGCAAGGAGCACAGATACGCAGTATTTT. Translated: CASSQELPARSTDTQYF.

The V and J genes are TRBV6-2 or TRBV6-3 and TRBJ2-1; the D is unclear. V was trimmed by 0 bases and J by 4 bases, leaving 7 bases between them. The CDR3 sequence is 14 residues long. Germline lookup yields CDR1 MNHEY and CDR2 SVGEGT. DNA for the CDR3: TGTGCCAGCAGTTACTCGGCAGTTTACAATGAGCAGTTCTTC. This translates into CASSYSAVYNEQFF.

V gene TRBV7-9 combines with J gene TRBJ1-1; the D gene is possibly TRBD1 (5 bases). V was pared by 10 bases and J by 1 base, with 19 bases between. The CDR3 runs to 15 residues. From germline, CDR1 is SEHNR and CDR2 FQNEAQ (reference sequence). CDR3 sequence reads: CAIIKGTVGNTEAFF. CDR3 bases: TGTGCCATCATAAAAGGGACGGTGGGGAACACTGAAGCTTTCTTT.

This chain joins TRBV6-5 and TRBJ1-4; 8 nucleotides align to TRBD1. Trimming at V came to 0 bases and at J to 3 bases, leaving 0 bases not matched to a gene. Germline V lookup: CDR1 MNHEY, CDR2 SVGAGI. The CDR3 contains 15 residues. In DNA form, the CDR3 reads TGTGCCAGCAGTTACTCGGACAGGGCTAATGAAAAACTGTTTTTT. Translating gives CASSYSDRANEKLFF.